This T cell receptor beta chain was found in a study of CD8 T cells in Susac syndrome. Study results and limitations: TCR sequencing and HLA analysis covered a relatively small number of individuals.

TCR beta sequences were obtained from blood CD8+ and CD4+ T cells. With V trimmed by 2 bases and J by 0 bases, 7 bases remained unmatched. The CDR3 has 16 amino acids. Germline assignment: CDR1 MNHEY and CDR2 SVGAGI. In regard to this clonotype: Its antigen remains unidentified.

RNA totalling roughly 0.5 to 1 ug underwent reverse transcription with random hexamers. The amplification used immunoSEQ multiplex PCR on TCR beta CDR3; it spanned 54 Vbeta and 13 Jbeta. TCRdb reprocessed the immunoSEQ multiplex PCR reads via MiXCR and lists one record per CDR3 protein. The sample has approximately 300,000 distinct CDR3 sequences, over 75% seen once. The sample was CD8+ T cells from PBMCs. The TCR comes from a human donor with multiple sclerosis. The chain has TRBV6-5 and TRBJ2-7; TRBD2 matches at 7 bases. The CDR3 region is CASSYNFGGSSYEQYF. The CDR3 DNA sequence: TGTGCCAGCAGTTACAACTTCGGCGGGAGCTCCTACGAGCAGTACTTC.